The 21 T cell receptor beta chains listed next were all sequenced from one sample in a study of CD8 T cells in Susac syndrome. The authors reverse transcribed 0.5 to 1 ug RNA with random hexamers. TCRdb re-called the immunoSEQ multiplex PCR reads through MiXCR, storing one row per CDR3 protein. In the table there are approximately 170,000 distinct CDR3 sequences, just over 90% of which are singletons. The sequenced material came from CD4+ T cells from PBMCs. These receptors were taken from a human donor in good health.

This chain joins TRBV12-3 or TRBV12-4 and TRBJ1-1; D not certain. CDR3 length: 12 residues. V shed 7 bases and J shed 1 base, with 7 bases lying between them. CDR3 DNA: TGTGCCAGCACCCCGAGGAACACTGAAGCTTTCTTT. It is translated as CASTPRNTEAFF.

The chain is built from TRBV20-1 and TRBJ1-2; D remains ambiguous. The CDR3 runs 12 residues. Germline V gene data show CDR1 as DFQATT and CDR2 as SNEGSKA (reference sequence). V lost 2 bases and J lost 4, with 8 bases in between. CDR3 DNA: TGCAGTGCTAGAACCAATGTCTATGGCTACACCTTC. Protein product: CSARTNVYGYTF.

This clonotype was found a few times. The chain employs TRBV7-6 and TRBJ2-7; weak D call: TRBD1 (5 bases). This CDR3 region has 13 residues. The V and J ends lost 1 base and 7 bases respectively, with 11 bases between them. Germline values: CDR1 SGHVS, CDR2 FNYEAQ. In DNA form, the CDR3 reads TGTGCCAGCAGCTTAGGACAGACTGGGGAGCAGTACTTC. Protein: CASSLGQTGEQYF.

J is TRBJ1-2 and V is TRBV5-1; D is uncertain. V lost 4 bases and J lost 7, with 11 bases in between. Germline assignment: CDR1 SGHRS and CDR2 YFSETQ. The CDR3 sequence is 12 residues long. Written as DNA, the CDR3 is TGCGCCAGCAGCCAGAACGAGGGTGGCTACACCTTC. This sequence encodes CASSQNEGGYTF.

This chain uses TRBV29-1 with TRBJ1-2; possible D gene TRBD1, 5 bases. V lost 4 bases and J 0 bases, leaving 9 bases between the germline ends. Germline V gene lookup returns CDR1 SQVTM and CDR2 ANQGSEA. The CDR3 has 13 residues. CDR3 residues: CSVVPRANYGYTF. CDR3 in DNA: TGCAGCGTTGTACCCAGGGCTAACTATGGCTACACCTTC.

The CDR3 region has the DNA TGTGCCAGCAGTCCAACGGGAGCGGGGACCGTTACGCAGTATTTT. Amino acids: CASSPTGAGTVTQYF. The chain combines TRBV12-3 or TRBV12-4 with TRBJ2-3, with 7 bases aligning to TRBD2. Unmatched junction bases numbered 13, after V lost 5 bases and J lost 8 bases. The CDR3 has 15 amino acids.

The CDR3 is CASSSQTSTNEKLFF. In DNA, the CDR3 is TGTGCCAGCAGCTCACAGACTTCAACTAATGAAAAACTGTTTTTT. The chain employs TRBV7-2 and TRBJ1-4; no firm D call. V was pared by 4 bases and J by 0 bases, with 9 bases between. The CDR3 contains 15 residues. The germline CDR1 and CDR2 sequences are SGHTA and FQGNSA.

The chain has TRBV28 and TRBJ2-7; D is perhaps TRBD1 or TRBD2 (5 bases each). The CDR3 is 13 residues long. Germline CDR1 MDHEN, CDR2 SYDVKM. Trimming removed 10 bases at V and 5 bases at J, with 18 bases between. For the CDR3, the DNA is TGTGCCACCTCTTCTGGGTTGGGGGACGAGCAGTACTTC. This gives the protein CATSSGLGDEQYF.

The chain has TRBV5-1 and TRBJ2-7; D gene ambiguous. The CDR3 is 13 amino acids. Trimming took 7 bases from V and 6 from J, leaving 17 bases between them. The germline V gene has CDR1 SGHRS and CDR2 YFSETQ. The CDR3 DNA sequence: TGCGCCAGCTTGGCCCCACCTAACGCCGAGCAGTACTTC. It codes for CASLAPPNAEQYF.

V gene TRBV30 combines with J gene TRBJ1-1; D possibly corresponds to TRBD1 (5 bases). Trimming cost V 2 bases and J 0 bases, with 16 bases left between them. The CDR3 is made up of 16 amino acids. Germline loops: CDR1 GTSNPN, CDR2 SVGIG (reference sequence). CDR3 amino acids: CAWSSPGEGLNTEAFF. The DNA of the CDR3 is TGTGCCTGGAGTTCCCCGGGGGAGGGCCTGAACACTGAAGCTTTCTTT.

The table lists this clonotype with a few counts. CDR3 bases: TGCAGCGTCGGACAGGGGGCGCGCGAGCAGTTCTTC. Its protein product is CSVGQGAREQFF. The rearrangement joins TRBV29-1 to TRBJ2-1; 11 bases line up with TRBD1. Trimming took 6 bases from V and 10 from J; bases not matched to a gene: 5. Germline V lookup: CDR1 SQVTM, CDR2 ANQGSEA. The CDR3 spans 12 residues.

This rearrangement joins TRBV12-3 or TRBV12-4 to TRBJ2-7; 8 positions agree with TRBD1. This CDR3 region has 16 residues. J gave up 0 bases and V 5 bases, and 9 bases lay outside the gene matches. In DNA form, the CDR3 reads TGTGCCAGCAGTCCGGGGATAGACAGGGGCTCCTACGAGCAGTACTTC. Protein sequence: CASSPGIDRGSYEQYF.

This chain connects TRBV6-5 to TRBJ2-1; tentative D call: TRBD2 (5 bases). Germline CDR1 MNHEY, CDR2 SVGAGI. The CDR3 spans 15 residues. The V gene lost 2 bases and the J gene lost 5 bases, with 13 bases spanning the gap. The CDR3 protein is CASSYGLGTNNEQFF. CDR3 nucleotide sequence: TGTGCCAGCAGTTACGGACTCGGAACTAACAATGAGCAGTTCTTC.

This rearrangement joins TRBV5-6 to TRBJ1-1; the D gene is possibly TRBD1 (6 bases). This CDR3 contains 13 residues. Germline loops: CDR1 SGHDT, CDR2 YYEEEE. The V gene lost 3 bases and the J gene lost 10 bases, with 16 bases spanning the gap. The CDR3 DNA reads TGTGCCAGCAGCTGGGGGACACAAACGGGAGCTTTCTTT. Its translation is CASSWGTQTGAFF. The variable domain in full, completed from reference TRBV5-6 and TRBJ1-1, reads DAGVTQSPTHLIKTRGQQVTLRCSPKSGHDTVSWYQQALGQGPQFIFQYYEEEERQRGNFPDRFSGHQFPNYSSELNVNALLLGDSALYLCASSWGTQTGAFFGQGTRLTVV.

The rearrangement links TRBV3-1 to TRBJ2-6; 7 bases map to TRBD2. Trimming cost V 4 bases and J 5 bases; bases outside gene matches: 11. The CDR3 consists of 17 residues. Germline V gene data show CDR1 as LGHDT and CDR2 as YNNKEL (reference sequence). For the CDR3, the DNA is TGTGCCAGCAGCCCTCCAACCGCGGGGGACTGGGCCAACGTCCTGACTTTC. Translation gives CASSPPTAGDWANVLTF.

The gene calls are TRBV28 and TRBJ1-5; D gene ambiguous. The germline V gene encodes CDR1 MDHEN and CDR2 SYDVKM. Trimming took off 2 bases at V and 6 bases at J, with 14 bases between the two ends. The CDR3 has 15 residues. CDR3 sequence reads: CASSLGDGRVQPQHF. The CDR3 DNA reads as TGTGCCAGCAGTTTAGGTGACGGACGGGTTCAGCCCCAGCATTTT.

This chain uses TRBV20-1 with TRBJ1-5; possibly TRBD1 for D (6 bases). CDR1 is DFQATT and CDR2 is SNEGSKA in the germline V gene (reference sequence). The CDR3 is 13 amino acids. V lost 3 bases and J 1 base, leaving 7 bases between the germline ends. The CDR3 protein is CSARGGSNQPQHF. CDR3 nucleotides: TGCAGTGCTAGGGGGGGCAGCAATCAGCCCCAGCATTTT.

The chain uses TRBV7-2 and TRBJ2-7; 7 bases match TRBD2. Germline V gene data show CDR1 as SGHTA and CDR2 as FQGNSA. V was clipped by 1 base and J by 2 bases; unmatched bases: 11. The CDR3 runs to 17 residues. The CDR3 nucleotides are TGTGCCAGCAGCTTAGGCTTTGGGGGGGACGTAACCTACGAGCAGTACTTC. This gives the protein CASSLGFGGDVTYEQYF.

V gene TRBV12-3 or TRBV12-4 combines with J gene TRBJ1-1, with D tentatively TRBD1 (5 bases). There are 13 residues in the CDR3. V was shortened by 4 bases and J by 6 bases, with 12 bases between the two germline ends. DNA for the CDR3: TGTGCCAGCAGTTGGAGGAGGGACTCTGAAGCTTTCTTT. Its protein is CASSWRRDSEAFF.

This chain joins TRBV29-1 and TRBJ2-3, with D uncertain. V shed 7 bases and J shed 1 base, with 21 bases lying between them. This CDR3 comprises 16 residues. Germline V gives CDR1 SQVTM, CDR2 ANQGSEA. CDR3 sequence: CSALSRRAVGTDTQYF. In DNA form, the CDR3 reads TGCAGCGCCCTCAGCCGGCGCGCTGTCGGCACAGATACGCAGTATTTT.

The rearrangement uses TRBV19 and TRBJ1-2; D may be TRBD1 (6 bases). The CDR3 extends over 16 amino acids. V was shortened by 5 bases and J by 3 bases, with 19 bases between the two germline ends. From germline, CDR1 is LNHDA and CDR2 SQIVND (reference sequence). CDR3 DNA: TGTGCCAGTAGTTCCTCAAGGGGGGGAATTTACTATGGCTACACCTTC. Amino acids: CASSSSRGGIYYGYTF.